A single sample gave rise to the 22 T cell receptor beta chains below, sequenced in a study of T cells in localized non-small cell lung cancer. Produced via immunoSEQ multiplex PCR; TCRdb's table is partial and in-frame only. The sample carries over 70,000 clones, roughly nine tenths recorded once. Sample: peripheral blood, taken before any cancer treatment. All receptors derive from a male donor older than 55 with stage III squamous cell lung carcinoma.

This chain's CDR3 is CASSQEGRTSGYNEQFF. The CDR3 DNA reads TGCGCCAGCAGCCAAGAAGGGAGGACTAGCGGGTACAATGAGCAGTTCTTC. V gene TRBV4-3 combines with J gene TRBJ2-1; 11 nucleotides agree with TRBD2. J gave up 4 bases and V 0 bases, and 5 bases lay outside the gene matches. CDR3 length equals 17 residues. Germline CDR1 is LGHNA and CDR2 is YSLEER.

This rearrangement joins TRBV5-6 to TRBJ2-3, with D perhaps assigned TRBD1 or TRBD2 (6 bases each). The V end lost 0 bases, the J end lost 2 bases, and 16 bases lay between the germline ends. This CDR3 is 17 amino acids long. The V gene's germline CDR1 is SGHDT and CDR2 YYEEEE. CDR3 residues: CASSLVGGAADTDTQYF. As DNA, the CDR3 is TGTGCCAGCAGCTTGGTGGGGGGCGCTGCCGACACAGATACGCAGTATTTT.

The CDR3 DNA reads TGTGCCAGCAGCGGGGCTATCGGAGGGGGCGGAACTGAAGCTTTCTTT. It translates to CASSGAIGGGGTEAFF. The rearrangement uses TRBV5-4 and TRBJ1-1; 7 nucleotides align to TRBD1. Trimming removed 4 bases from V and 5 bases from J; junction bases left unmatched: 14. The CDR3 is made up of 16 amino acids. Germline values: CDR1 SGHNT, CDR2 YYREEE (reference sequence).

The CDR3 region is CASSRMGGSTEAFF. CDR3 DNA: TGTGCCAGCAGCCGCATGGGGGGTTCTACTGAAGCTTTCTTT. The chain is built from TRBV9 and TRBJ1-1, with D possibly being TRBD1 (5 bases). V was pared by 4 bases and J by 5 bases, with 15 bases between. The CDR3 is 14 residues long. The germline V gene has CDR1 SGDLS and CDR2 YYNGEE.

In nucleotides, the CDR3 is TGCGCCAGCAGCCCCGGACGGCAGAGAGGGGACTATGGCTACACCTTC. Translation gives CASSPGRQRGDYGYTF. This chain uses TRBV5-1 with TRBJ1-2, with D maybe TRBD1 (5 bases). The CDR3 has 16 amino acids. Trimming took off 4 bases at V and 3 bases at J, with 19 bases between the two ends. Germline loops: CDR1 SGHRS, CDR2 YFSETQ.

The chain has TRBV29-1 and TRBJ1-3, with D uncertain. The V gene lost 2 bases and the J gene lost 0 bases, with 5 bases spanning the gap. CDR3 length: 13 amino acids. CDR1 is SQVTM and CDR2 is ANQGSEA in the germline V gene. For the CDR3, the DNA is TGCAGCGTTGAATCCCCCTCTGGAAACACCATATATTTT. Translation: CSVESPSGNTIYF.

A single count supports this clone. The V call is TRBV29-1, the J call TRBJ1-1; the match to TRBD1 covers 8 bases. Unmatched junction bases numbered 9, after V lost 5 bases and J lost 10 bases. CDR3 length: 12 amino acids. Germline CDR1 reads SQVTM; CDR2 reads ANQGSEA. In nucleotides, the CDR3 is TGCAGCGTTAACAGGGGGGAGGCAGGAGCTTTCTTT. Its translation: CSVNRGEAGAFF.

V is TRBV13 and J is TRBJ2-3; D unclear. The germline V and J ends were trimmed by 1 base and 2 bases, with 4 bases remaining between them. The CDR3 covers 13 residues. Germline V gene lookup returns CDR1 PRHDT and CDR2 FYEKMQ (reference sequence). CDR3 loop: CASSLDHTDTQYF. CDR3 bases: TGTGCCAGCAGCTTAGACCACACAGATACGCAGTATTTT.

The chain combines TRBV4-3 with TRBJ1-2; D call uncertain. Germline V gene data show CDR1 as LGHNA and CDR2 as YSLEER. The CDR3 runs 14 residues. The V end was cut by 0 bases, the J end by 3 bases, with 8 bases between. Written as DNA, the CDR3 is TGCGCCAGCAGCCAAGATACAGCCGACTATGGCTACACCTTC. Translation: CASSQDTADYGYTF.

The rearrangement uses TRBV25-1 and TRBJ1-5; D not resolved. V gave up 1 base and J gave up 6 bases, with 10 bases separating them. Germline CDR1 reads MGHDK; CDR2 reads SYGVNS. CDR3 length equals 14 residues. CDR3: CASSESHARQPQHF. The CDR3 nucleotides read TGTGCCAGCAGTGAATCCCACGCACGTCAGCCCCAGCATTTT.

The chain carries TRBV18 and TRBJ1-6; a weak D match, TRBD1 (5 bases). This CDR3 is 14 amino acids long. The germline gives CDR1 KGHSH, CDR2 LQKENI. V was shortened by 2 bases and J by 13 bases, with 15 bases between the two germline ends. In DNA, the CDR3 is TGTGCCAGCTCACCAACGACCGGGGGATCTCCCCTCCACTTT. This codes for CASSPTTGGSPLHF. Supplemented by reference TRBV18 and TRBJ1-6, the full variable domain reads NAGVMQNPRHLVRRRGQEARLRCSPMKGHSHVYWYRQLPEEGLKFMVYLQKENIIDESGMPKERFSAEFPKEGPSILRIQQVVRGDSAAYFCASSPTTGGSPLHFGNGTRLTVT.

This chain uses TRBV28 with TRBJ1-2, with 11 bases aligning to TRBD1. The CDR3 spans 18 residues. Looked up from germline, CDR1 is MDHEN and CDR2 is SYDVKM. Trimming at V came to 2 bases and at J to 8 bases, leaving 16 bases not matched to a gene. In DNA form, the CDR3 reads TGTGCCAGCAGTTTAAGACGACTAGGACAGGGGGCACGTGGCGGCTACACCTTC. Protein sequence: CASSLRRLGQGARGGYTF.

This chain uses TRBV28 with TRBJ1-2; the match to TRBD1 covers 8 bases. Germline trimming cut 5 bases from V and 11 bases from J; bases unmatched to any gene: 7. In germline, CDR1 is MDHEN, CDR2 SYDVKM. The CDR3 extends over 12 amino acids. CDR3 sequence: CASSLRQGRYTF. CDR3 bases: TGTGCCAGCAGTCTCCGACAGGGGCGGTACACCTTC.

The gene calls are TRBV19 and TRBJ2-7; maybe TRBD1 (6 bases). The CDR3 contains 15 residues. Germline V gene sequence: CDR1 LNHDA, CDR2 SQIVND (reference sequence). V gave up 3 bases and J gave up 4 bases, with 16 bases separating them. Here the CDR3 DNA reads TGTGCCAGTAGTATCTCCGTGGGGGCCGGTTACGAGCAGTACTTC. Amino acid sequence: CASSISVGAGYEQYF.

The chain has TRBV13 and TRBJ1-1; TRBD1 agrees at 9 bases. The germline gives CDR1 PRHDT, CDR2 FYEKMQ (reference sequence). J was trimmed by 5 bases and V by 6 bases; bases with no gene match: 7. The CDR3 extends over 14 amino acids. Here the CDR3 reads CASSPIDRGTEAFF. In nucleotides, the CDR3 is TGTGCCAGCAGTCCTATAGACAGGGGGACTGAAGCTTTCTTT.

The chain carries TRBV5-4 and TRBJ2-1, with TRBD2 matching over 10 bases. The J segment lost 9 bases and the V segment lost 2 bases, leaving 11 bases of the junction unmatched. The CDR3 is 16 amino acids. The germline gives CDR1 SGHNT, CDR2 YYREEE (reference sequence). Here the CDR3 DNA reads TGTGCCAGCAGCTTTACTAGCGGGGTACGCGGGAGTGAGCAGTTCTTC. Protein: CASSFTSGVRGSEQFF.

The rearrangement links TRBV30 to TRBJ1-2; D ambiguous. V was trimmed by 1 base and J by 4 bases, leaving 7 bases between them. CDR3 length: 12 residues. Germline values: CDR1 GTSNPN, CDR2 SVGIG (reference sequence). The CDR3 reads CAWSDGSYGYTF. The CDR3 DNA sequence: TGTGCCTGGAGTGACGGGAGCTATGGCTACACCTTC.

This clone was seen only a few times. The rearrangement links TRBV6-4 to TRBJ2-1; 9 bases line up with TRBD2. Germline V gives CDR1 MRHNA, CDR2 SNTAGT. V gave up 2 bases and J gave up 5 bases; unmatched junction bases: 1. CDR3 length: 14 residues. CDR3 nucleotides: TGTGCCAGCAGTGACGCGGGGGGGCACAATGAGCAGTTCTTC. It codes for CASSDAGGHNEQFF.

This sequence joins TRBV28 and TRBJ1-2; maybe TRBD1 (5 bases). The germline V and J ends were trimmed by 7 bases and 5 bases, with 11 bases remaining between them. The germline V gene has CDR1 MDHEN and CDR2 SYDVKM. The CDR3 is made up of 12 amino acids. The CDR3 loop is CASTRGGYGYTF. The CDR3 DNA sequence: TGTGCCAGCACCCGTGGGGGGTATGGCTACACCTTC.

This clone was seen a handful of times. As DNA, the CDR3 is TGTGCCAGCAGCTCGGCCGTAACCTCTGGAAACACCATATATTTT. Translation gives CASSSAVTSGNTIYF. This chain joins TRBV7-2 and TRBJ1-3; D is undetermined. Trimming removed 4 bases from V and 0 bases from J, with 10 bases in between. Germline assignment: CDR1 SGHTA and CDR2 FQGNSA. This CDR3 is 15 amino acids long. Drawing the rest from reference TRBV7-2 and TRBJ1-3, the complete variable domain is GAGVSQSPSNKVTEKGKDVELRCDPISGHTALYWYRQSLGQGLEFLIYFQGNSAPDKSGLPSDRFSAERTGGSVSTLTIQRTQQEDSAVYLCASSSAVTSGNTIYFGEGSWLTVV.

The chain joins TRBV30 to TRBJ1-5; TRBD1 matches 7 bases. The CDR3 has 14 amino acids. Germline V gene lookup returns CDR1 GTSNPN and CDR2 SVGIG (reference sequence). V dropped 1 base and J dropped 4; count of bases not matched to a gene: 4. In DNA form, the CDR3 reads TGTGCCTGGAGTGATGGACAGGTTAATCAGCCCCAGCATTTT. Translation: CAWSDGQVNQPQHF. Complete variable domain (other parts from reference TRBV30 and TRBJ1-5): SQTIHQWPATLVQPVGSPLSLECTVEGTSNPNLYWYRQAAGRGLQLLFYSVGIGQISSEVPQNLSASRPQDRQFILSSKKLLLSDSGFYLCAWSDGQVNQPQHFGDGTRLSIL.

This clone was detected only once. V and J are TRBV10-2 and TRBJ2-3, with 8 bases lining up with TRBD2. The V segment lost 3 bases and the J segment 4 bases; nucleotides outside the gene matches: 6. CDR3 size: 15 residues. Germline CDR1 is WSHSY and CDR2 is SAAADI. As DNA, the CDR3 is TGCGCCAGCAGTGACGGGGGGGCCGGCGCAGATACGCAGTATTTT. This gives the protein CASSDGGAGADTQYF.